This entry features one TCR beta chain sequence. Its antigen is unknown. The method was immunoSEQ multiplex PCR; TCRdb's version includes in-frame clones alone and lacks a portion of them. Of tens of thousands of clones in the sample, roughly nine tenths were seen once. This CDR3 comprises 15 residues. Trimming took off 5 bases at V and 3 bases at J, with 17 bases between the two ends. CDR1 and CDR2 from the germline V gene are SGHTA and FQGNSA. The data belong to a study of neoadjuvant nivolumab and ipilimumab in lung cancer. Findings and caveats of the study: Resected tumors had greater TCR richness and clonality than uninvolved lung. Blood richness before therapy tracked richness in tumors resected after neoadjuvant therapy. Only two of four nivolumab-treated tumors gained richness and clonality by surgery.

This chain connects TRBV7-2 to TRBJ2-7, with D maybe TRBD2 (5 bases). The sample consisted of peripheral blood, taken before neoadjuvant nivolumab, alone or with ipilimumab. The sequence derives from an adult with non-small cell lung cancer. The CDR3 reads CASSPGLRAVYEQYF. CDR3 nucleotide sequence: TGTGCCAGCAGCCCTGGACTGCGAGCCGTCTACGAGCAGTACTTC.